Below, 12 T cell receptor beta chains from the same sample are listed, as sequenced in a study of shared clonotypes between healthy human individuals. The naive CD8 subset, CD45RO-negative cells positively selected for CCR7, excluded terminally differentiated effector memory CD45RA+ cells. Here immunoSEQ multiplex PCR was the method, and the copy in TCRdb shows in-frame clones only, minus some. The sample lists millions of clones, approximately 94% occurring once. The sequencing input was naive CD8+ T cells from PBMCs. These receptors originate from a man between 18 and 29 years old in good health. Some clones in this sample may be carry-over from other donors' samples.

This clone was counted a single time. CDR3 in amino acids: CASSLDLRGTYEQYF. CDR3 nucleotides: TGTGCCAGCAGCTTAGATCTTAGGGGCACCTACGAGCAGTACTTC. The chain has TRBV11-2 and TRBJ2-7; tentative D call: TRBD1 (5 bases). There are 15 residues in the CDR3. V lost 0 bases and J 2 bases, leaving 11 bases between the germline ends. Per germline, CDR1 SGHAT and CDR2 FQNNGV.

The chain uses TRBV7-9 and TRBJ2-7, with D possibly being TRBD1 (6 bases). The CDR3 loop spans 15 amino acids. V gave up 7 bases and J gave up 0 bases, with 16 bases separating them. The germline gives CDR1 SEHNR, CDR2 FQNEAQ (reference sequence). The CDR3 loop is CASTSGTLSSYEQYF. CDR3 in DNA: TGTGCCAGCACCTCCGGGACACTCTCCTCCTACGAGCAGTACTTC.

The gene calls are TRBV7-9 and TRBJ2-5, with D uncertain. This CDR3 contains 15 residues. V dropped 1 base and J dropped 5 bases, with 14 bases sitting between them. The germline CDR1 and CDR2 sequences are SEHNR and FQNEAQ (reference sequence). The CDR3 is CASSLEVGPAETQYF. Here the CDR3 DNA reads TGTGCCAGCAGCTTAGAGGTTGGGCCGGCGGAGACCCAGTACTTC.

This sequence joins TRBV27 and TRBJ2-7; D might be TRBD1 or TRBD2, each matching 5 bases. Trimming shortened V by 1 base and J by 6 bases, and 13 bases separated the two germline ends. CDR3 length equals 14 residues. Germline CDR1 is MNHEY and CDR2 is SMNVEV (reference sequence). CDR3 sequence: CASSLFGGVGEQYF. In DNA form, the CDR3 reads TGTGCCAGCAGTTTATTTGGGGGAGTGGGCGAGCAGTACTTC.

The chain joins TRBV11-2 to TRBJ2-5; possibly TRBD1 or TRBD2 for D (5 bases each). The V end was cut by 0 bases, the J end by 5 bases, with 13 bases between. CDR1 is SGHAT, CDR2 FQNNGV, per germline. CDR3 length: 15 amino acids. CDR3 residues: CASSLDRNWGETQYF. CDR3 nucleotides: TGTGCCAGCAGCTTAGATAGGAACTGGGGGGAGACCCAGTACTTC. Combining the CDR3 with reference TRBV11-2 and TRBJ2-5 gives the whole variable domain EAGVAQSPRYKIIEKRQSVAFWCNPISGHATLYWYQQILGQGPKLLIQFQNNGVVDDSQLPKDRFSAERLKGVDSTLKIQPAKLEDSAVYLCASSLDRNWGETQYFGPGTRLLVL.

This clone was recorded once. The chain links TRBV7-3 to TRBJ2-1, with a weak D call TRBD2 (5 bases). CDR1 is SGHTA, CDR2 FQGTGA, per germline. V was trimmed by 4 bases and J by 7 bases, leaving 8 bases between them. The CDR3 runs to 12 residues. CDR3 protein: CASSSIANEQFF. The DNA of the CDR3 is TGTGCCAGCAGCTCCATAGCGAATGAGCAGTTCTTC.

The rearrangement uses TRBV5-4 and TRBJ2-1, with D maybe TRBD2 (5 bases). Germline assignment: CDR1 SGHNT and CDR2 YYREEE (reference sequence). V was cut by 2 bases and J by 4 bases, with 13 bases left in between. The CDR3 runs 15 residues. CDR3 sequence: CASSFEPPGYNEQFF. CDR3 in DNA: TGTGCCAGCAGCTTCGAACCCCCGGGGTACAATGAGCAGTTCTTC.

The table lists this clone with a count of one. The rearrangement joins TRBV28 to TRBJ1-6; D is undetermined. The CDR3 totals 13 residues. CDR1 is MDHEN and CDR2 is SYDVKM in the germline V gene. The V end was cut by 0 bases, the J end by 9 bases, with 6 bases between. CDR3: CASSLWGSSPLHF. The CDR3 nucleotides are TGTGCCAGCAGTTTATGGGGAAGTTCACCCCTCCACTTT.

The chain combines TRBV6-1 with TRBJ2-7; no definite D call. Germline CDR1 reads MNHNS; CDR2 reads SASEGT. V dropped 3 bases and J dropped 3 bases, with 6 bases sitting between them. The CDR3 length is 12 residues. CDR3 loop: CASSEASYEQYF. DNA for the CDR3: TGTGCCAGCAGTGAGGCCAGCTACGAGCAGTACTTC.

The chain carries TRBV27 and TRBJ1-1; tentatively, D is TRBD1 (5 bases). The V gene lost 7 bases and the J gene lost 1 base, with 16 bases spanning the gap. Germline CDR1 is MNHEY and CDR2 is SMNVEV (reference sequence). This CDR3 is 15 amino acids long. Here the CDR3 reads CASTKGAGSNTEAFF. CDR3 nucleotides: TGTGCCAGCACAAAAGGGGCAGGGTCGAACACTGAAGCTTTCTTT.

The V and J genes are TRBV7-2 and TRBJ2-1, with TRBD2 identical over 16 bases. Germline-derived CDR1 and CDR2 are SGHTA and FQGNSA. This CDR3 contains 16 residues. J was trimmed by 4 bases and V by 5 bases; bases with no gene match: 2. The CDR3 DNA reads TGTGCCAGCAGCACGGGACTAGCGGGAGGGTACAATGAGCAGTTCTTC. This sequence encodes CASSTGLAGGYNEQFF.

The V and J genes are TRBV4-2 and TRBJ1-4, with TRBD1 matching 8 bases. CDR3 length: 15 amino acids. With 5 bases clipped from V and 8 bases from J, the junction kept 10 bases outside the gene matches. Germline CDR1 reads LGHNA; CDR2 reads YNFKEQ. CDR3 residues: CASSFPGTGGEKLFF. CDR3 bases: TGTGCCAGCAGCTTTCCCGGGACAGGAGGGGAAAAACTGTTTTTT.